The 29 T cell receptor beta chains in this list originate from one sample, sequenced in a study of regulatory T cells in long-lasting Graves disease. Described time point: newly diagnosed GD, antithyroid drugs for less than 3 months. Isolated PBMC RNA provided the starting material for the TCR library. With iRepertoire HTBI primers and Arm-PCR of CDR3 regions, TCR beta libraries were built. TCRdb itself ran the multiplex PCR reads through MiXCR, one entry per CDR3 protein. The data contain under 800,000 distinct CDR3 sequences, approximately 15% of them singletons. The same sample was also used in a study of T cells in Graves' hyperthyroidism and ophthalmopathy.

The source was peripheral blood mononuclear cells (PBMCs), collected at new diagnosis, from a patient treated with antithyroid drugs. These receptors originate from a woman aged 25 to 39 with Graves disease.

In its sample, this clonotype was seen many times. The gene calls are TRBV7-2 and TRBJ2-1; perhaps TRBD2 as D (6 bases). The germline V gene has CDR1 SGHTA and CDR2 FQGNSA. The CDR3 is 15 residues long. V lost 5 bases, J lost 2 bases, and 13 bases lay in between. CDR3 DNA sequence: TGTGCCAGCAGCCCCACTAGCATCGCCTACAATGAGCAGTTCTTC. This encodes CASSPTSIAYNEQFF.

Notes on this clonotype: A much bigger clone sits one base away, suggesting this may be a read error. The V gene is TRBV15, the J gene TRBJ2-3; D is perhaps TRBD2 (7 bases). The CDR3 consists of 16 residues. From germline, CDR1 is LNHNV and CDR2 YYDKDF (reference sequence). CDR3 protein: CAISSGDISSTDTQYF. The CDR3 DNA sequence: TGTGCCATCAGCAGCGGGGACATCTCTAGCACAGATACGCAGTATTTT. The full variable domain, rest sourced from reference TRBV15 and TRBJ2-3, is DAMVIQNPRYQVTQFGKPVTLSCSQTLNHNVMYWYQQKSSQAPKLLFHYYDKDFNNEADTPDNFQSRRPNTSFCFLDIRSPGLGDTAMYLCAISSGDISSTDTQYFGPGTRLTVL.

The table lists this clonotype with many counts. This chain links TRBV12-3 or TRBV12-4 with TRBJ2-7, with TRBD1 matching 9 bases. With V trimmed by 0 bases and J by 6 bases, 12 bases remained unmatched. The CDR3 length is 17 residues. The CDR3 DNA reads TGTGCCAGCAGTTTAGCCCGGAGCGGACAGGGGACGGGCGAGCAGTACTTC. Its translation: CASSLARSGQGTGEQYF.

This clonotype was seen repeatedly, ten times or more. The gene calls are TRBV7-8 and TRBJ2-7; 12 positions agree with TRBD2. Looked up from germline, CDR1 is SGHVS and CDR2 is FQNEAQ. The CDR3 is 19 amino acids. V lost 0 bases to trimming and J lost 0 bases; unmatched junction nucleotides: 9. The CDR3 DNA is TGTGCCAGCAGCTTAGCTCAGGGACTAGCGGGTTTCTACTCCTACGAGCAGTACTTC. Protein sequence: CASSLAQGLAGFYSYEQYF.

The rearrangement joins TRBV28 to TRBJ2-7; 12 bases map to TRBD2. The CDR3 has 16 residues. From germline, CDR1 is MDHEN and CDR2 SYDVKM. The junction had 8 bases not matched to a gene; V was cut back by 4 bases and J by 4 bases. The CDR3 region is CASSSPGLAGLYEQYF. In nucleotides, the CDR3 is TGTGCCAGCAGTTCCCCGGGACTAGCGGGCCTGTACGAGCAGTACTTC.

Ten or more counts support this clonotype. The chain uses TRBV4-1 and TRBJ2-5, with D perhaps matching TRBD2 (5 bases). The CDR3 runs 13 residues. Trimming left V 3 bases short and J 4 bases short, with 9 bases between. Germline CDR1 reads MGHRA; CDR2 reads YSYEKL. The CDR3 DNA is TGCGCCAGCAGCCAGGGGAGAGGAGAGACCCAGTACTTC. Amino acid sequence: CASSQGRGETQYF.

This clonotype was detected many times. The chain joins TRBV5-1 to TRBJ2-2; D call uncertain. Germline V gene sequence: CDR1 SGHRS, CDR2 YFSETQ. Trimming took 1 base from V and 4 from J, leaving 8 bases between them. This CDR3 comprises 14 residues. Here the CDR3 DNA reads TGCGCCAGCAGCTTGTGGCAGGCCACCGGGGAGCTGTTTTTT. Its protein is CASSLWQATGELFF.

This clonotype has a handful of counts. The chain is built from TRBV20-1 and TRBJ1-1, with TRBD1 matching over 12 bases. Trimming cost V 5 bases and J 11 bases; bases outside gene matches: 12. The CDR3 covers 14 residues. Per the germline V gene, CDR1 is DFQATT and CDR2 is SNEGSKA (reference sequence). CDR3 loop: CSAERGQGASTAFF. Written as DNA, the CDR3 is TGCAGTGCTGAGCGGGGACAGGGGGCTTCGACGGCTTTCTTT.

This clonotype was observed a handful of times. This chain joins TRBV5-5 and TRBJ2-7; D is ambiguous. The germline V gene has CDR1 SGHKS and CDR2 YYEKEE (reference sequence). Trimming removed 0 bases from V and 2 bases from J, with 9 bases in between. The CDR3 is 14 amino acids. Here the CDR3 DNA reads TGTGCCAGCAGCTTGGTTCGGTTTACCTACGAGCAGTACTTC. Translating it yields CASSLVRFTYEQYF.

This clonotype was counted ten times or more. The J gene is TRBJ1-1, the V gene TRBV10-2; a possible D gene is TRBD1 (6 bases). This CDR3 comprises 13 residues. Germline V lookup: CDR1 WSHSY, CDR2 SAAADI. The V and J ends lost 6 bases and 1 base respectively, with 9 bases between them. The CDR3 protein is CASRIQGNTEAFF. The DNA for the CDR3 is TGCGCCAGCAGGATACAGGGGAACACTGAAGCTTTCTTT.

In this sample, this clonotype turned up many times. The chain is built from TRBV7-9 and TRBJ2-1; TRBD2 agrees at 8 bases. The CDR3 spans 14 residues. The V gene's germline CDR1 is SEHNR and CDR2 FQNEAQ (reference sequence). The V and J ends lost 0 bases and 9 bases, in that order; junction bases with no gene match: 4. The CDR3 DNA sequence: TGTGCCAGCAGCTTAGCCGGGACTAGGGGTGAGCAGTTCTTC. Translated: CASSLAGTRGEQFF. The full variable domain, in which reference TRBV7-9 and TRBJ2-1 provide the parts outside the CDR3, is DTGVSQNPRHKITKRGQNVTFRCDPISEHNRLYWYRQTLGQGPEFLTYFQNEAQLEKSRLLSDRFSAERPKGSFSTLEIQRTEQGDSAMYLCASSLAGTRGEQFFGPGTRLTVL.

This clonotype was detected many times. The chain combines TRBV3-1 with TRBJ2-1, with 9 bases matching TRBD2. Germline loops: CDR1 LGHDT, CDR2 YNNKEL (reference sequence). V lost 4 bases and J lost 6; bases outside the gene matches: 7. The CDR3 has 15 amino acids. The CDR3 DNA is TGTGCCAGCAGCCCCTCGGCAGCGGGAGGCAATGAGCAGTTCTTC. Residues: CASSPSAAGGNEQFF.

This clonotype is a singleton in its sample. The chain uses TRBV20-1 and TRBJ1-6; no firm D call. V was shortened by 0 bases and J by 4 bases, with 7 bases between the two germline ends. This CDR3 has 14 amino acids. Germline CDR1 reads DFQATT; CDR2 reads SNEGSKA (reference sequence). CDR3 DNA: TGCAGTGCTAGAGATCTGAAGTATAATTCACCCCTCCACTTT. Translated: CSARDLKYNSPLHF.

This clonotype appeared a few times. V and J are TRBV5-1 and TRBJ2-3; TRBD2 aligns across 10 bases. Germline loops: CDR1 SGHRS, CDR2 YFSETQ. V lost 2 bases to trimming and J lost 4 bases; unmatched junction nucleotides: 4. The CDR3 covers 15 residues. The CDR3 DNA reads TGCGCCAGCAGCTTAAGCGGGAGGGCCCCAGATACGCAGTATTTT. As protein: CASSLSGRAPDTQYF.

For this clonotype: Being one base from a much bigger clone, this may be a read error. The gene calls are TRBV2 and TRBJ2-3; D tentatively fits TRBD1 or TRBD2 (5 bases each). V was clipped by 6 bases and J by 1 base, with 8 bases between them. The germline V gene has CDR1 SNHLY and CDR2 FYNNEI. CDR3 size: 13 residues. The CDR3, as DNA: TGTGCCAGCAGAGAGGGGCGCACAGATACGCAGTATTTT. Translating gives CASREGRTDTQYF.

There are many counts of this clonotype. The rearrangement links TRBV28 to TRBJ1-3; D remains ambiguous. The CDR3 is made up of 15 amino acids. The V gene's germline CDR1 is MDHEN and CDR2 SYDVKM. V shed 6 bases and J shed 0 bases, with 12 bases lying between them. The CDR3: CASSKLFGSGNTIYF. Written as DNA, the CDR3 is TGTGCCAGCAGCAAGCTGTTCGGCTCTGGAAACACCATATATTTT. The full variable domain, completed using reference TRBV28 and TRBJ1-3, is DVKVTQSSRYLVKRTGEKVFLECVQDMDHENMFWYRQDPGLGLRLIYFSYDVKMKEKGDIPEGYSVSREKKERFSLILESASTNQTSMYLCASSKLFGSGNTIYFGEGSWLTVV.

The V gene is TRBV20-1, the J gene TRBJ2-3; D not resolved. Trimming stripped 2 bases from V and 0 bases from J, with 9 bases between. The CDR3 is 14 amino acids. CDR1 is DFQATT and CDR2 is SNEGSKA in the germline V gene (reference sequence). The CDR3 DNA sequence: TGCAGTGCTAGACGGCATACTAGCACAGATACGCAGTATTTT. Protein sequence: CSARRHTSTDTQYF.

J is TRBJ2-2 and V is TRBV3-1; 8 positions agree with TRBD1. The junction had 11 bases not matched to a gene; V was cut back by 4 bases and J by 4 bases. CDR1 and CDR2 (germline): LGHDT, YNNKEL (reference sequence). This CDR3 spans 17 amino acids. CDR3 protein: CASSPPAGGLGTGELFF. DNA of the CDR3: TGTGCCAGCAGCCCCCCAGCAGGGGGCCTGGGCACCGGGGAGCTGTTTTTT.

V gene TRBV29-1 combines with J gene TRBJ2-5, with 9 bases matching TRBD1. Germline V CDR1 and CDR2: SQVTM, ANQGSEA. V was pared by 8 bases and J by 7 bases, with 11 bases of the junction left unmatched. The CDR3 spans 13 residues. CDR3 sequence (DNA): TGCAGCATTACCACAGGGGGCGGTGGGACCCAGTACTTC. Protein product: CSITTGGGGTQYF.

This clonotype turned up a few times. The V gene is TRBV20-1, the J gene TRBJ1-1, with D tentatively TRBD1 (6 bases). CDR3 length equals 12 residues. V was cut by 0 bases and J by 11 bases, with 13 bases left in between. The germline V gene has CDR1 DFQATT and CDR2 SNEGSKA (reference sequence). As DNA, the CDR3 is TGCAGTGCTAGAGATGAGGGGGTGGTGGCTTTCTTT. It is translated as CSARDEGVVAFF.

This clonotype occurred a few times. The chain employs TRBV2 and TRBJ2-3; 8 bases agree with TRBD2. The V and J ends lost 3 bases and 0 bases, in that order; junction bases with no gene match: 11. The CDR3 sequence is 18 residues long. The germline gives CDR1 SNHLY, CDR2 FYNNEI. The CDR3 DNA is TGTGCCAGCAGTGAGTTCCGAGCGGGAGAAGCTAGCACAGATACGCAGTATTTT. It specifies CASSEFRAGEASTDTQYF.

This clonotype has more than one count but fewer than ten. The V gene is TRBV15, the J gene TRBJ2-7, with TRBD2 matching 10 bases. The CDR3 is 16 amino acids. CDR1 is LNHNV and CDR2 is YYDKDF in the germline V gene (reference sequence). Unmatched junction bases numbered 9, after V lost 2 bases and J lost 5 bases. CDR3 in amino acids: CATSRTALAGMHEQYF. The CDR3 DNA follows: TGTGCCACCAGCAGAACCGCACTAGCGGGGATGCACGAGCAGTACTTC.

This clonotype was detected ten times or more. CDR3 loop: CASSLGLATYNEQFF. As DNA, the CDR3 is TGTGCCAGCAGCTTAGGACTCGCGACCTACAATGAGCAGTTCTTC. This rearrangement joins TRBV11-1 to TRBJ2-1, with D unclear. Germline CDR1 SGHAT, CDR2 FQDESV (reference sequence). Trimming took 1 base from V and 2 from J, leaving 9 bases between them. The CDR3 sequence is 15 residues long.

This clonotype came up many times. The chain has TRBV12-3 or TRBV12-4 and TRBJ1-2; D not certain. The CDR3 is made up of 14 amino acids. The ends were cut back, 7 bases at V and 0 bases at J, with 12 bases in the middle. Here the CDR3 DNA reads TGTGCCAGCATTGAGACCGGGGCTAACTATGGCTACACCTTC. Encoded protein: CASIETGANYGYTF.

This clonotype was observed at least ten times. This sequence joins TRBV6-5 and TRBJ2-7, with 7 nucleotides matching TRBD1. V was pared by 0 bases and J by 2 bases, with 13 bases of the junction left unmatched. Germline CDR1 reads MNHEY; CDR2 reads SVGAGI. CDR3 length: 18 residues. The CDR3 region is CASSYSTGFWQTTYEQYF. For the CDR3, the DNA is TGTGCCAGCAGTTACTCGACAGGGTTTTGGCAGACTACCTACGAGCAGTACTTC.

This clonotype was detected ten times or more. The V gene is TRBV15, the J gene TRBJ2-7; 9 bases line up with TRBD2. CDR3 length: 15 residues. V shed 6 bases and J 7 bases; nucleotides not matched to a gene: 13. The germline CDR1 and CDR2 sequences are LNHNV and YYDKDF (reference sequence). The CDR3 region is CATSNEGSGSGEQYF. DNA of the CDR3: TGTGCCACCAGTAACGAAGGTAGCGGGAGTGGTGAGCAGTACTTC.

Points on this clonotype: This may stem from a read error, because a much larger clone lies one nucleotide away. The CDR3 does not end in the conserved phenylalanine or tryptophan, so this is likely a read error. The chain joins TRBV7-3 to TRBJ2-7, with 9 bases aligning to TRBD1. Germline V gene lookup returns CDR1 SGHTA and CDR2 FQGTGA. The length of the CDR3 is 16 residues. Unmatched junction bases numbered 7, after V lost 4 bases and J lost 0 bases. DNA for the CDR3: TGTGCCAGCAGCTCGCCTCGGGACAGGGCCTCCTACGAGCAGTACCTC. Its translation is CASSSPRDRASYEQYL.

This clonotype was counted many times. This chain links TRBV11-3 with TRBJ2-7; D gene unclear. The V and J ends lost 1 base and 9 bases respectively, with 10 bases between them. This CDR3 region has 12 residues. Germline V CDR1 and CDR2: SGHNT, YENEEA. The CDR3 nucleotides read TGTGCCAGCAGCTTAGGATCTTCTGTGCAGTACTTC. It translates to CASSLGSSVQYF.

As regards this clonotype: A much larger clone sits a single nucleotide away, making a read error possible. The chain links TRBV7-2 to TRBJ2-3, with D perhaps TRBD1 or TRBD2 (5 bases each). Per germline, CDR1 SGHTA and CDR2 FQGNSA. The CDR3 extends over 17 amino acids. CDR3 in amino acids: CASSAQAGTQRGDAQYF. In DNA, the CDR3 is TGTGCCAGCAGCGCCCAAGCCGGGACGCAGAGAGGAGATGCGCAGTATTTT. The full variable domain, completed using reference TRBV7-2 and TRBJ2-3, is GAGVSQSPSNKVTEKGKDVELRCDPISGHTALYWYRQSLGQGLEFLIYFQGNSAPDKSGLPSDRFSAERTGGSVSTLTIQRTQQEDSAVYLCASSAQAGTQRGDAQYFGPGTRLTVL.